This TCR beta chain came from a study of T cell clonality in common variable immunodeficiency (dated by TCRdb to 2014 to 2015). Both CVID patients and healthy controls were predominantly of Caucasian heritage. Heparinized peripheral whole blood samples of about 5 to 9 ml were collected from each donor. TCRbeta CDR3 repertoires were sequenced from genomic DNA of adults with common variable immune deficiency (CVID) and healthy adult controls. A total of about 22 healthy adult volunteers (approximately 12 female and ten or so male; age range roughly 23 to 70 years, mean age about 31) were included in the control group. To isolate peripheral blood mononuclear cells, diluted blood was subjected to density centrifugation over Hypaque 1077 or Ficoll-Paque. Genomic DNA was obtained from unsorted mononuclear cells through either Qiagen column purification or a centrifugation-based method. For sequencing input, CVID and control samples contributed equivalent amounts of genomic DNA. For every sample, a 60 bp segment covering the rearranged TCRbeta CDR3 region was amplified and then sequenced. The immunoSEQ assay, a bias-corrected multiplex PCR combined with high-throughput sequencing, was used for TCRbeta amplification. As for the authors' bioinformatics: Every unique nucleotide sequence counted as a clone and was annotated with V, D and J genes, copy number and frequency. Sequences were labeled productive if in frame, and non-productive if out of frame or containing stop codons. Clonality was calculated from Shannon's entropy as previously described. The predicted amino acid sequences of productive clones were used to derive the mean CDR3 Kyte-Doolittle hydropathy. Using the R hclust function, scaled V gene usage was clustered hierarchically with Manhattan distance and complete linkage. Clone sharing by CDR3 amino acid sequence was assessed by resampling 12 repertoires per group over 100 rounds. The repertoires were screened for 55 to 75 published EBV-specific TCRbeta sequences and around 240 published CMV-specific TCRbeta sequences. Analysis left out a couple of CVID samples that produced under 10,000 sequences, so around 40 CVID repertoires remained. The table was pulled from immuneACCESS by TCRdb, which kept in-frame rearrangements only. Such tables lose some clones; where checked, under half of the loss comes from unresolved V genes, and the rest has no known cause. The D gene and trimming were derived from the DNA, and the V and J assignments and clone size from that table. For this sample the table reports 50,000 or so clones, with no clone seen just once. The ten top clones hold approximately 5.9% of the sample.

With respect to this clone: Its antigen is currently not known. The read gets to within 3 residues of the CDR3 end, and the germline J gene fills in the rest.

Study-level results and caveats: Fewer deletions and N-nucleotide insertions were reportedly observed in CVID TCRbeta sequences, and highly modified clones with 13 or more V deletions were reportedly absent from CVID TCRbeta sequences. CVID subjects shared fewer TCRbeta clones with each other than healthy controls did (p < 0.0001). Even though DNA input was the same, control samples had an average of around 82,000 unique sequences each, compared with approximately 30,000 in CVID samples. TCRbeta clonality was higher in CVID subjects than in healthy controls (t-test p = 0.018), and the increase was most characteristic of about a third of subjects. According to the authors, finding the cause of the higher clonality in CVID would require sequencing the repertoires of T cell subpopulations. Correlations between repertoire features and clinical complications were limited by patient heterogeneity within the CVID cohort.

As encoded in the germline V gene (reference sequence), CDR1 is SEHNR while CDR2 is FQNEAQ. Measured from the cysteine to the phenylalanine, the CDR3 is 14 residues long. Of the CDR3's DNA, 33 bases were read; they are in frame from base 1. Sequencing was performed on peripheral blood mononuclear cells. The TCR originated in a person aged 18 to 70 in good health. The chain links TRBV7-9 with TRBJ2-4; 7 bases in between match TRBD1. The CDR3 DNA, read in part, is TGTGCCAGCAGCCTAGGACAGGAGGTCGAGGGT. It specifies CASSLGQEVEG. The whole CDR3 region reads CASSLGQEVEGQYF.